The T cell receptor (beta chain) under discussion was sequenced for a study of blood T cell repertoires in COVID-19. Overall study: The United States, Italy and Spain were the sources of the acute and convalescent COVID-19 samples.

The CDR3 consists of 17 residues. V was trimmed by 0 bases and J by 1 base, leaving 10 bases between them. The V gene's germline CDR1 is LGHNT and CDR2 FRNRAP. Produced via immunoSEQ multiplex PCR; TCRdb's table is partial and in-frame only. The sample has some 250,000 clones, approximately 91% seen once. The gene calls are TRBV12-5 and TRBJ2-6; a weak D match, TRBD1 (6 bases). This receptor was identified in a human donor in a cohort exposed to, infected with or recovered from COVID-19 (not recorded which). The donor label of this sample is uncertain. The sample comprised PBMCs or T cells enriched from blood (not recorded which). CDR3 sequence: CASGLVVTGSGANVLTF. As DNA, the CDR3 is TGTGCTAGTGGTTTGGTGGTTACAGGGTCTGGGGCCAACGTCCTGACTTTC. The full variable domain, rest sourced from reference TRBV12-5 and TRBJ2-6, is DARVTQTPRHKVTEMGQEVTMRCQPILGHNTVFWYRQTMMQGLELLAYFRNRAPLDDSGMPKDRFSAEMPDATLATLKIQPSEPRDSAVYFCASGLVVTGSGANVLTFGAGSRLTVL.